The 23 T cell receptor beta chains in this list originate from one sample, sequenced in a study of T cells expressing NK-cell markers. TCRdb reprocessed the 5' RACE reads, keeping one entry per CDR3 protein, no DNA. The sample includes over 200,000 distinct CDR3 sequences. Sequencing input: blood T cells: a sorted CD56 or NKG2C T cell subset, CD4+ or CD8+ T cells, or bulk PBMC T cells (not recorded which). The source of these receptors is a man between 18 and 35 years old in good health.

This chain's CDR3 is CSVVSAEETQYF. The rearrangement joins TRBV29-1 to TRBJ2-5. This CDR3 is built from 12 residues. Germline CDR1 SQVTM, CDR2 ANQGSEA.

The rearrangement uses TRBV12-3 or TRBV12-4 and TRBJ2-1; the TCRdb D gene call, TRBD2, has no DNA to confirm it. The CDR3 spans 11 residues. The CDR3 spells CSSGSYNEQFF.

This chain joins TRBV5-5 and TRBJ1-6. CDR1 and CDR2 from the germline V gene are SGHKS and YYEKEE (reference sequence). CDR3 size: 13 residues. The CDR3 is CASSQEGVGPLHF.

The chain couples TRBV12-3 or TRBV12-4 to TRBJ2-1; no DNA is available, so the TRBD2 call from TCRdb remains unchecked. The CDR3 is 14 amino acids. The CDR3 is CASSSTPLLAEQFF.

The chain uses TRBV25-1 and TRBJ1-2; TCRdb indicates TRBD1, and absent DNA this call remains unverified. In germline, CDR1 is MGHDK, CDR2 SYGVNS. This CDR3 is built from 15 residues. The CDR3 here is CASSKGGGIGFSYTF.

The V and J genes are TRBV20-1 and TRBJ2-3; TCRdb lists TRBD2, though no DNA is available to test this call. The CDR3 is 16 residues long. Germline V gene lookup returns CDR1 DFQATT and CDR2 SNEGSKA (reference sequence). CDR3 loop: CSARLAGGPGTDTQYF.

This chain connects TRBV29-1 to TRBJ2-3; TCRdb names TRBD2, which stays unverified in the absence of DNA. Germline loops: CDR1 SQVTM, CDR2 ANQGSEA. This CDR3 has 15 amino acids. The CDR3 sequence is CSVEGLAGGPDTQYF.

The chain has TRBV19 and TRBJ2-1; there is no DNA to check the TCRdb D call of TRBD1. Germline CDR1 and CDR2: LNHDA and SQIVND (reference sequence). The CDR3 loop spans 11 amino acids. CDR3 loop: CASRGTNEQFF.

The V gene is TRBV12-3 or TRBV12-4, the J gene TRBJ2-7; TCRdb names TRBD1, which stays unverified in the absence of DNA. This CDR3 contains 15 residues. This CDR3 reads CAITIGTGNSYEQYF.

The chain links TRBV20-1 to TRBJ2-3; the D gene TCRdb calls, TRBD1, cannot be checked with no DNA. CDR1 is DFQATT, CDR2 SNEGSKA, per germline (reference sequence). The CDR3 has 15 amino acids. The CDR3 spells CSVRLTGRFADTQYF.

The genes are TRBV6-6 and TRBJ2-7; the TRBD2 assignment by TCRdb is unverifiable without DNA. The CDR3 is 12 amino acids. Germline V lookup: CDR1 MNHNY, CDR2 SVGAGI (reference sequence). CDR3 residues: CASSRTSVEQYF.

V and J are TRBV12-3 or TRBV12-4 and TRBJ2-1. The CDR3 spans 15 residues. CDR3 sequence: CASSRSGSWHNEQFF.

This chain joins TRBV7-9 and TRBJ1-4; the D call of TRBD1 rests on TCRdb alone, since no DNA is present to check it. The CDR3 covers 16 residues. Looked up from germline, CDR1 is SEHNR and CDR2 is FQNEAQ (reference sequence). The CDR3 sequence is CASSFLGRDLSEKLFF.

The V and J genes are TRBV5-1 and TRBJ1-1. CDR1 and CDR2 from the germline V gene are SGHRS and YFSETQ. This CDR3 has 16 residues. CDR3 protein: CASSLVTGGGNTEAFF.

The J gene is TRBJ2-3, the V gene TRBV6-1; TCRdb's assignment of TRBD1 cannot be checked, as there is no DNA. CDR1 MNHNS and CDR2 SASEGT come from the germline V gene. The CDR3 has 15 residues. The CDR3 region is CATGGALSSTDTQYF.

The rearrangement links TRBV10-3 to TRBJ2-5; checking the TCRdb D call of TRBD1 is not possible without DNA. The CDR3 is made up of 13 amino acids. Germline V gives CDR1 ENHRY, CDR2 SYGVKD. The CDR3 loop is CAMGGASTETQYF.

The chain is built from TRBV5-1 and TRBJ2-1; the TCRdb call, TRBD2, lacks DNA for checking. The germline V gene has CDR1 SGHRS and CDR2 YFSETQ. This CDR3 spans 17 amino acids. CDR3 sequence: CASSLESFRREDNEQFF.

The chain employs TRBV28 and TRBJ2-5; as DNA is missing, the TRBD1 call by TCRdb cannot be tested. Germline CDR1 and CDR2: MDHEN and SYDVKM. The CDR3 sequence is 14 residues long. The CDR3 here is CASSPGGAKETQYF.

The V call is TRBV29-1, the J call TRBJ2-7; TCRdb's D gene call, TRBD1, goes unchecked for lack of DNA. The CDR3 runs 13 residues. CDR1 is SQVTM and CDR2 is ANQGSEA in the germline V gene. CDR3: CSVGPLALDEQYF.

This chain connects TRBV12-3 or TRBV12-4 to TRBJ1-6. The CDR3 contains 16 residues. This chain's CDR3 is CASSRPGSSYNSPLHF.

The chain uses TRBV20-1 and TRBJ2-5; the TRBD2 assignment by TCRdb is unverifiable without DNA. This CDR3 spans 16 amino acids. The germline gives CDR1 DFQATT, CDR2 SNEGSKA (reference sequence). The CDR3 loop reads CSAIPTSGRAGETQYF.

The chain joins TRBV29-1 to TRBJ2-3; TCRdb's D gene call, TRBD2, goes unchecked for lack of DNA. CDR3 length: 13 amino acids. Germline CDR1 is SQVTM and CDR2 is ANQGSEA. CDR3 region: CSVAGVYTDTQYF.

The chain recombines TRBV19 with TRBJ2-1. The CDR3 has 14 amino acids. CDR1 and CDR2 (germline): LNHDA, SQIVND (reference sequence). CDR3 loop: CASSIELSYNEQFF.